What follows are 27 T cell receptor beta chains derived from one specimen sequenced in a study of cytomegalovirus exposure and HLA in healthy donors. 60 Vbeta and 13 Jbeta primers were used in PCR. Some clones are missing from TCRdb's copy, which holds only in-frame ones; the method was immunoSEQ multiplex PCR. The sample shows about 180,000 clones, around four fifths of them seen only once. Sequencing was done on a sample of PBMCs. Receptors originate from a man aged 18 to 30 in good health and CMV-seronegative.

V and J are TRBV10-3 and TRBJ1-1; a weak D match, TRBD1 (5 bases). The germline gives CDR1 ENHRY, CDR2 SYGVKD. Deletions cut 0 bases from V and 1 base from J, with 9 bases between. This CDR3 contains 15 residues. DNA of the CDR3: TGTGCCATCAGTGAGTCTGGGGCTGGGAACACTGAAGCTTTCTTT. Translation gives CAISESGAGNTEAFF.

The J gene is TRBJ1-5, the V gene TRBV6-5; TRBD1 matches 9 bases. Germline lookup yields CDR1 MNHEY and CDR2 SVGAGI. The junction had 5 bases not matched to a gene; V was cut back by 5 bases and J by 6 bases. The CDR3 consists of 14 residues. The CDR3 DNA is TGTGCCAGCAGTCCACAGGGGGCTACTCAGCCCCAGCATTTT. This translates into CASSPQGATQPQHF.

The V call is TRBV6-6, the J call TRBJ2-7, with 9 bases aligning to TRBD1. The ends lost 8 bases at V and 2 bases at J; junction bases unmatched: 7. Germline loops: CDR1 MNHNY, CDR2 SVGAGI (reference sequence). This CDR3 comprises 14 residues. CDR3 sequence reads: CASSPGQGAYEQYF. Written as DNA, the CDR3 is TGTGCCAGCTCGCCGGGACAGGGCGCCTACGAGCAGTACTTC.

This clone has a handful of counts. The chain carries TRBV5-5 and TRBJ1-2; 7 bases align to TRBD1. This CDR3 is built from 16 residues. Germline-derived CDR1 and CDR2 are SGHKS and YYEKEE (reference sequence). V was clipped by 0 bases and J by 8 bases; unmatched bases: 13. The CDR3 loop is CASSLEIQGVRGGYTF. The CDR3 coding sequence is TGTGCCAGCAGCTTGGAGATCCAGGGGGTACGAGGAGGCTACACCTTC.

Only one count was recorded for this clone. J is TRBJ1-2 and V is TRBV27, with D hard to call. V dropped 9 bases and J dropped 2 bases, with 10 bases sitting between them. Germline CDR1 and CDR2: MNHEY and SMNVEV (reference sequence). This CDR3 has 12 residues. The CDR3 DNA follows: TGTGCCAGTGATGACACCAACTATGGCTACACCTTC. Its protein product is CASDDTNYGYTF.

The chain has TRBV4-3 and TRBJ2-7, with 12 positions matching TRBD2. V was clipped by 0 bases and J by 2 bases; unmatched bases: 8. The CDR3 contains 18 residues. Germline V lookup: CDR1 LGHNA, CDR2 YSLEER. For the CDR3, the DNA is TGCGCCAGCAGCCAAGAACCTAGCGGGAGGGCCTGGGCCTACGAGCAGTACTTC. Its protein is CASSQEPSGRAWAYEQYF.

The chain employs TRBV29-1 and TRBJ2-1; D is possibly TRBD2 (5 bases). The CDR3 loop spans 15 amino acids. V shed 1 base and J shed 7 bases, with 17 bases lying between them. CDR1 is SQVTM, CDR2 ANQGSEA, per germline. The CDR3, as DNA: TGCAGCGTTGAAGGAGTCGTAACCCAGCGGAATGAGCAGTTCTTC. Its translation: CSVEGVVTQRNEQFF.

In DNA, the CDR3 is TGTGCCAGCAGTTACAGGGCGGGAGGGCCCTACGAGCAGTACTTC. Its translation is CASSYRAGGPYEQYF. The genes are TRBV6-5 and TRBJ2-7, with 9 bases that match TRBD2. The V and J ends lost 2 bases and 2 bases, in that order; junction bases with no gene match: 4. From germline, CDR1 is MNHEY and CDR2 SVGAGI. The CDR3 runs to 15 residues.

The chain is built from TRBV6-5 and TRBJ2-3; 7 bases are shared with TRBD2. V lost 5 bases and J lost 2; bases outside the gene matches: 7. Germline V gene data show CDR1 as MNHEY and CDR2 as SVGAGI. CDR3 length: 15 residues. Here the CDR3 reads CASSRKRGHTDTQYF. In DNA, the CDR3 is TGTGCCAGCAGTCGAAAGCGGGGTCACACAGATACGCAGTATTTT.

The sample holds a few counts of this clone. The V gene is TRBV6-6, the J gene TRBJ2-3; TRBD2 matches at 10 bases. Germline CDR1 is MNHNY and CDR2 is SVGAGI (reference sequence). The CDR3 sequence is 15 residues long. J lost 4 bases, V lost 6 bases, and 7 bases had no gene match. CDR3 in amino acids: CASRSLAGVSDTQYF. CDR3 coding DNA: TGTGCCAGCAGAAGTCTAGCGGGAGTGTCAGATACGCAGTATTTT.

The rearrangement uses TRBV5-1 and TRBJ2-3; 9 nucleotides match TRBD2. In germline, CDR1 is SGHRS, CDR2 YFSETQ. This CDR3 contains 15 residues. J gave up 1 base and V 2 bases, and 2 bases lay outside the gene matches. CDR3 bases: TGCGCCAGCAGCTTTGGCGGGGGGGGCACAGATACGCAGTATTTT. This gives the protein CASSFGGGGTDTQYF.

This clone was detected only once. The chain links TRBV11-2 to TRBJ2-3; TRBD1 matches 8 bases. CDR1 and CDR2 from the germline V gene are SGHAT and FQNNGV. J gave up 1 base and V 9 bases, and 6 bases lay outside the gene matches. The CDR3 has 14 amino acids. The CDR3 region has the DNA TGTGCCAGTCAGGGGGCGGTTGGCACAGATACGCAGTATTTT. Translation gives CASQGAVGTDTQYF.

This sequence joins TRBV9 and TRBJ2-5; no definite D call. The CDR3 totals 13 residues. The V end lost 3 bases, the J end lost 4 bases, and 10 bases lay between the germline ends. Germline V lookup: CDR1 SGDLS, CDR2 YYNGEE. CDR3 region: CASSGSGRETQYF. CDR3 in DNA: TGTGCCAGCAGCGGGAGTGGAAGAGAGACCCAGTACTTC. Supplemented by reference TRBV9 and TRBJ2-5, the full variable domain reads DSGVTQTPKHLITATGQRVTLRCSPRSGDLSVYWYQQSLDQGLQFLIQYYNGEERAKGNILERFSAQQFPDLHSELNLSSLELGDSALYFCASSGSGRETQYFGPGTRLLVL.

This clone appeared a few times. The V gene is TRBV7-2, the J gene TRBJ2-7; D is possibly TRBD2 (7 bases). CDR3 length: 14 amino acids. Germline V CDR1 and CDR2: SGHTA, FQGNSA. V lost 0 bases, J lost 3 bases, and 9 bases lay in between. The CDR3 nucleotides read TGTGCCAGCAGCTTAGCGGGGGGGCACTACGAGCAGTACTTC. It specifies CASSLAGGHYEQYF.

The V gene is TRBV5-1, the J gene TRBJ2-3; TRBD2 aligns across 8 bases. The CDR3 runs 13 residues. Germline CDR1 SGHRS, CDR2 YFSETQ. The V and J ends lost 7 bases and 3 bases, in that order; junction bases with no gene match: 4. This chain's CDR3 is CASGLAETDTQYF. CDR3 bases: TGCGCCAGCGGACTAGCCGAGACAGATACGCAGTATTTT.

This clone came up a few times. The CDR3 loop reads CASSFLAGVSYNEQFF. The DNA for the CDR3 is TGTGCCAGCAGCTTTCTAGCGGGAGTTTCCTACAATGAGCAGTTCTTC. V usage is TRBV7-9 and J usage is TRBJ2-1; 10 nucleotides align to TRBD2. The CDR3 is 16 amino acids. The trim removed 3 bases at V and 1 base at J, leaving 3 bases unmatched. Germline CDR1 reads SEHNR; CDR2 reads FQNEAQ (reference sequence).

The V call is TRBV19, the J call TRBJ1-2, with 10 bases matching TRBD1. Per germline, CDR1 LNHDA and CDR2 SQIVND (reference sequence). The V and J ends lost 5 bases and 4 bases, in that order; junction bases with no gene match: 7. This CDR3 has 15 residues. The CDR3 DNA reads TGTGCCAGTAGTCTTCTTGGACAGGGGGGCTATGGCTACACCTTC. It translates to CASSLLGQGGYGYTF.

CDR3: CSARSGGNSPLHF. The CDR3 DNA follows: TGCAGCGCTCGCTCGGGGGGTAATTCACCCCTCCACTTT. This chain links TRBV29-1 with TRBJ1-6, with D possibly TRBD1 on 5 matching bases. CDR3 length equals 13 residues. Germline-derived CDR1 and CDR2 are SQVTM and ANQGSEA. Trimming cost V 7 bases and J 6 bases, with 13 bases left between them.

V is TRBV9 and J is TRBJ1-5; no reliable D call. Trimming cost V 1 base and J 1 base, with 6 bases left between them. The CDR3 contains 14 residues. Looked up from germline, CDR1 is SGDLS and CDR2 is YYNGEE. The CDR3 region is CASSVSQSNQPQHF. The CDR3 bases are TGTGCCAGCAGCGTATCACAGAGCAATCAGCCCCAGCATTTT.

V and J are TRBV10-3 and TRBJ2-5, with 9 bases that match TRBD2. The length of the CDR3 is 15 residues. The V segment lost 0 bases and the J segment 3 bases; nucleotides outside the gene matches: 2. The V gene's germline CDR1 is ENHRY and CDR2 SYGVKD. The CDR3 nucleotides are TGTGCCATCAGTGAGTCTTCTAGCGGGAAAGAGACCCAGTACTTC. Translated: CAISESSSGKETQYF.

The chain is built from TRBV7-2 and TRBJ1-4; D gene unclear. The CDR3 has 14 amino acids. V was shortened by 3 bases and J by 10 bases, with 15 bases between the two germline ends. Per the germline V gene, CDR1 is SGHTA and CDR2 is FQGNSA. CDR3 nucleotide sequence: TGTGCCAGCAGCTTTTCCGGGTTTGAGGGAAAACTGTTTTTT. As protein: CASSFSGFEGKLFF.

This clone has only a few counts. The V gene is TRBV7-9, the J gene TRBJ2-6; D is possibly TRBD2 (5 bases). Trimming took 4 bases from V and 0 from J, leaving 10 bases between them. Germline V lookup: CDR1 SEHNR, CDR2 FQNEAQ (reference sequence). The CDR3 is 16 residues long. The CDR3 region is CASSSSGPSGANVLTF. In DNA form, the CDR3 reads TGTGCCAGCAGCTCCAGCGGACCCTCTGGGGCCAACGTCCTGACTTTC.

The V gene is TRBV30, the J gene TRBJ2-5, with D perhaps TRBD2 (6 bases). Germline V lookup: CDR1 GTSNPN, CDR2 SVGIG (reference sequence). The CDR3 is made up of 15 amino acids. V gave up 4 bases and J gave up 0 bases, with 15 bases separating them. CDR3 region: CAWNRPSEYQETQYF. The DNA for the CDR3 is TGTGCCTGGAACCGGCCTAGCGAATACCAAGAGACCCAGTACTTC.

The chain carries TRBV5-1 and TRBJ2-5, with D tentatively TRBD2 (5 bases). CDR1 SGHRS and CDR2 YFSETQ come from the germline V gene. The CDR3 sequence is 14 residues long. Trimming removed 4 bases from V and 5 bases from J, with 15 bases in between. This CDR3 is CASSPGLGPETQYF. As DNA, the CDR3 is TGCGCCAGCAGCCCCGGACTGGGTCCGGAGACCCAGTACTTC.

This chain links TRBV6-5 with TRBJ1-2, with D possibly matching TRBD1 (5 bases). The CDR3 consists of 13 residues. The V end lost 3 bases, the J end lost 7 bases, and 12 bases lay between the germline ends. Germline V CDR1 and CDR2: MNHEY, SVGAGI. CDR3 loop: CASSYQGSSGYTF. The CDR3 bases are TGTGCCAGCAGTTATCAGGGTTCCTCTGGCTACACCTTC.

The rearrangement links TRBV27 to TRBJ2-1; tentative D call: TRBD2 (6 bases). Trimming removed 1 base from V and 5 bases from J, with 12 bases in between. This CDR3 has 15 amino acids. From germline, CDR1 is MNHEY and CDR2 SMNVEV (reference sequence). The CDR3 DNA reads as TGTGCCAGCAGTTTATGGTCTAGCGAACACAATGAGCAGTTCTTC. Translating it yields CASSLWSSEHNEQFF.

The chain combines TRBV4-1 with TRBJ1-2; D unresolved. Trimming shortened V by 3 bases and J by 3 bases, and 14 bases separated the two germline ends. In germline, CDR1 is MGHRA, CDR2 YSYEKL. This CDR3 has 15 amino acids. The CDR3 nucleotides are TGCGCCAGCAGCCAGGAGACTGGTGAATACTATGGCTACACCTTC. Its translation is CASSQETGEYYGYTF.